This TCR beta chain was found in a study of post-analysis software for immune sequencing data. Per germline, CDR1 LGHDT and CDR2 YNNKEL (reference sequence). The V and J ends lost 4 bases and 4 bases respectively, with 14 bases between them. This CDR3 has 15 amino acids. cDNA libraries of TCR beta carried unique molecular identifiers. From around 0.96 to 9.9 million T cells, 500,000 or so cDNA molecules were obtained. TCRdb independently ran MiXCR on the PCR reads; one entry per CDR3 protein. This sample has around 190,000 distinct CDR3 sequences, with 29% found just once. Concerning this clonotype: What it recognizes is unknown.

Findings of the study overall: Higher frequency in patients than in controls was seen for about five TRBV segments, with TRBV5-6, TRBV5-1 and TRBV20-1 among them. Controls significantly exceeded multiple sclerosis patients in normalized Chao1 diversity.

V usage is TRBV3-1 and J usage is TRBJ1-5; D ambiguous. The sequence was obtained from a girl under 18 with multiple sclerosis. Sequencing used blood. The CDR3 DNA sequence: TGTGCCAGCAGCCCGAACCGGGCCCTAAATCAGCCCCAGCATTTT. Its translation is CASSPNRALNQPQHF.